This passage covers 7 T cell receptor beta chains from one sample sequenced in a study of T cell repertoires in cytomegalovirus infection. TCRdb called the reads again in MiXCR, with one record for every CDR3 protein. Of 680,000 or so distinct CDR3 sequences listed, roughly 36% were seen once; the top ten hold 2.8%. The sample consisted of PBMCs. The receptors stem from a human donor in good health (CMV status not recorded). Some clones in this sample may be carry-over from other donors' samples.

The V gene is TRBV7-2, the J gene TRBJ1-6; D not certain. The germline V gene encodes CDR1 SGHTA and CDR2 FQGNSA. Trimming cost V 1 base and J 13 bases, with 11 bases left between them. This CDR3 is built from 13 residues. CDR3 nucleotides: TGTGCCAGCAGCTTAGGAGGCGCGAAGCCCCTCCACTTT. Residues: CASSLGGAKPLHF.

The chain couples TRBV29-1 to TRBJ1-5; D is unclear. This CDR3 is 11 amino acids long. Trimming removed 4 bases from V and 7 bases from J, with 8 bases in between. In germline, CDR1 is SQVTM, CDR2 ANQGSEA. CDR3 residues: CSVGEGQPQHF. The CDR3 DNA reads as TGCAGCGTTGGAGAGGGACAGCCCCAGCATTTT.

Remarks on this clonotype: One end of the junction is discordant with germline, which a read error may explain. In DNA form, the CDR3 reads TGTGCAAGCAGCTCAGGGACAGGTTGCTACACCTTC. It translates to CASSSGTGCYTF. The J gene is TRBJ1-2, the V gene TRBV7-2, with 8 bases identical to TRBD1. Germline V gene lookup returns CDR1 SGHTA and CDR2 FQGNSA. The length of the CDR3 is 12 residues.

This chain joins TRBV24-1 and TRBJ2-2; perhaps TRBD2 as D (6 bases). The ends were cut back, 9 bases at V and 5 bases at J, with 9 bases in the middle. This CDR3 contains 12 residues. Germline assignment: CDR1 KGHDR and CDR2 SFDVKD. The CDR3 loop is CATSLATGELFF. The CDR3 DNA sequence: TGTGCCACCTCGCTAGCGACCGGGGAGCTGTTTTTT.

This rearrangement joins TRBV6-8 to TRBJ2-1; a possible D gene is TRBD2 (6 bases). Looked up from germline, CDR1 is MNHGY and CDR2 is SAAAGT. The CDR3 runs 15 residues. V shed 5 bases and J shed 6 bases, with 17 bases lying between them. In nucleotides, the CDR3 is TGTGCCAGCAGTCGCTCGGCCAGCGGGCCCAATGAGCAGTTCTTC. It yields the protein CASSRSASGPNEQFF.

This chain joins TRBV7-6 and TRBJ2-1; no definite D call. Germline V lookup: CDR1 SGHVS, CDR2 FNYEAQ. The CDR3 sequence is 14 residues long. Trimming removed 1 base at V and 7 bases at J, with 11 bases between. CDR3 sequence reads: CASSLVLLENEQFF. CDR3 DNA: TGTGCCAGCAGCTTAGTCCTCCTGGAGAATGAGCAGTTCTTC.

This clonotype was recorded many times. The germline gene is not matched at one end of the junction; a read error may be the cause. The V and J genes are TRBV7-7 and TRBJ2-5; D call uncertain. The germline CDR1 and CDR2 sequences are SSHAT and FNYEAQ (reference sequence). The CDR3 is made up of 14 amino acids. In nucleotides, the CDR3 is TGTGCTAGCAGCTTAGGCAGGTCCTCGGAGACCCAGTACTTC. Translated: CASSLGRSSETQYF.